This record concerns one T cell receptor beta chain sequence. Its antigen is not identified. The CDR3 runs 17 residues. Unmatched junction bases numbered 13, after V lost 2 bases and J lost 3 bases. Reverse transcribing all isolated RNA meant expressed TCRB transcripts were sequenced. Reads from naive, central memory and regulatory T cell samples averaged roughly 3.8 million. Profiled with immunoSEQ multiplex PCR; TCRdb holds only in-frame clones, not every one. The data show hundreds of thousands of clones, around 13% seen once. These data are taken from a study of beta chain features in type 1 diabetes. For the study at large: The patient and healthy donor groups were comparable for age, gender and cell yields. Study-level results: The cDNA sequencing approach could over-represent high-TCR-expressing cells.

The specimen was naive CD4+ T cells from blood. V usage is TRBV23-1 and J usage is TRBJ2-7; 7 positions match TRBD2. TRBV23-1 carries the ORF label, with uncertain function. The source is a man younger than 35 in good health. Here the CDR3 reads CASSQLHMAGENYEQYF. CDR3 nucleotides: TGCGCCAGCAGTCAACTACACATGGCGGGGGAGAACTACGAGCAGTACTTC.